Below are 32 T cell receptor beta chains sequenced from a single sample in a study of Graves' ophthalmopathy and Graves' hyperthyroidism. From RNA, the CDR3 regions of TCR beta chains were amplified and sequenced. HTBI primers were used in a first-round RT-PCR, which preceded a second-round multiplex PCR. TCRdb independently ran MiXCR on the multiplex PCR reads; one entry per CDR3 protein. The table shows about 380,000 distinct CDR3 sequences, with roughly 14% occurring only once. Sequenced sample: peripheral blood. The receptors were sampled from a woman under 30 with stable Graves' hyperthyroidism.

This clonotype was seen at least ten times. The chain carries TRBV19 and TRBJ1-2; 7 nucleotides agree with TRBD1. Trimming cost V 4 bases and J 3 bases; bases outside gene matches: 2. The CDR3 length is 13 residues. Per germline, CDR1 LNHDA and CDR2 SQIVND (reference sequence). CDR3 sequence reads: CASSNRGYYGYTF. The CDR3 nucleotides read TGTGCCAGTAGTAACAGGGGCTACTATGGCTACACCTTC.

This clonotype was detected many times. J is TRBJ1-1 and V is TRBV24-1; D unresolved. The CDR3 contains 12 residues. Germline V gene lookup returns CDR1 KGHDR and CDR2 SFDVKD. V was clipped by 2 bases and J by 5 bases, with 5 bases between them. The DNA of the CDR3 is TGTGCCACCAGTGATTGGGGTACTGAAGCTTTCTTT. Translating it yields CATSDWGTEAFF.

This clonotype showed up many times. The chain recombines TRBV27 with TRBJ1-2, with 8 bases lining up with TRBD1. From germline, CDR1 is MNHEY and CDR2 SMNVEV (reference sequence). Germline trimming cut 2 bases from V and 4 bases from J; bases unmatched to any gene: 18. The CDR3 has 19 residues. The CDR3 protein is CASSLVQGAGQLGSYGYTF. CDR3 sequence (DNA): TGTGCCAGCAGTTTAGTTCAGGGGGCAGGTCAGCTGGGCTCCTATGGCTACACCTTC.

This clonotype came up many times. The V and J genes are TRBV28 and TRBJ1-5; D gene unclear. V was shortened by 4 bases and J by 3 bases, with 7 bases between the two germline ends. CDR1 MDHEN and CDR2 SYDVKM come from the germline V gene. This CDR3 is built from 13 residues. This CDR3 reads CASSYGNNQPQHF. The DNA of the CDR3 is TGTGCCAGCAGTTACGGGAACAATCAGCCCCAGCATTTT.

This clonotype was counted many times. This chain's CDR3 is CASSTAGAGTYEQYF. The CDR3, as DNA: TGTGCCAGCAGCACCGCCGGGGCGGGCACCTACGAGCAGTACTTC. The J gene is TRBJ2-7, the V gene TRBV6-5, with D perhaps given as TRBD1 or TRBD2 (5 bases each). Germline V gene sequence: CDR1 MNHEY, CDR2 SVGAGI. V lost 6 bases and J 2 bases, leaving 17 bases between the germline ends. The CDR3 covers 15 residues.

The CDR3 coding sequence is TGCGCCAGCAGCCTTACAGATCTATACACTGAAGCTTTCTTT. Protein product: CASSLTDLYTEAFF. The rearrangement uses TRBV4-1 and TRBJ1-1, with D unclear. Germline V gene lookup returns CDR1 MGHRA and CDR2 YSYEKL. The CDR3 is made up of 14 amino acids. V was shortened by 4 bases and J by 3 bases, with 12 bases between the two germline ends.

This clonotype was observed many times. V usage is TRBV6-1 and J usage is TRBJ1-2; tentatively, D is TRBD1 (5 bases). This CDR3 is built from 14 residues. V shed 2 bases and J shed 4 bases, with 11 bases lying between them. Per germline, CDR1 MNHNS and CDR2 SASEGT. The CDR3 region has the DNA TGTGCCAGCAGTGAAAGTAGGGGCGGCTATGGCTACACCTTC. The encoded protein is CASSESRGGYGYTF.

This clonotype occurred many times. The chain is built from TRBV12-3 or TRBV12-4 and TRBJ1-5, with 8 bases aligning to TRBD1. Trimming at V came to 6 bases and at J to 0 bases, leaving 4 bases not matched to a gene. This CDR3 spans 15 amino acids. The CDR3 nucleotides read TGTGCCAGCAGGATGACAGGGGATAGCAATCAGCCCCAGCATTTT. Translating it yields CASRMTGDSNQPQHF.

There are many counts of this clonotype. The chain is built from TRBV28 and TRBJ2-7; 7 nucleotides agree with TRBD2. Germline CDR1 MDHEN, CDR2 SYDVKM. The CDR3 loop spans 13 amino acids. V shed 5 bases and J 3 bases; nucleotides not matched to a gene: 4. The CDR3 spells CASSPPGGYEQYF. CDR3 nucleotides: TGTGCCAGCAGTCCCCCGGGAGGCTACGAGCAGTACTTC.

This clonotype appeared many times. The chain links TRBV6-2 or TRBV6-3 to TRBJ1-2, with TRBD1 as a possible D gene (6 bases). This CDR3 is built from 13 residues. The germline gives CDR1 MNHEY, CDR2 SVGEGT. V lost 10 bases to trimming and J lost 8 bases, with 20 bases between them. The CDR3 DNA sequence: TGTGCCACCCGGGACACAACTAGGGGAGGCTACACCTTC. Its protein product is CATRDTTRGGYTF.

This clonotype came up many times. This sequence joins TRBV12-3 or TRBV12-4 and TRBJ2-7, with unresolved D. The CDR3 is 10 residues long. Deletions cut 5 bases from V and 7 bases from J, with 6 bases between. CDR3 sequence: CASSGQEQYF. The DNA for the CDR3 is TGTGCCAGCAGTGGGCAGGAGCAGTACTTC.

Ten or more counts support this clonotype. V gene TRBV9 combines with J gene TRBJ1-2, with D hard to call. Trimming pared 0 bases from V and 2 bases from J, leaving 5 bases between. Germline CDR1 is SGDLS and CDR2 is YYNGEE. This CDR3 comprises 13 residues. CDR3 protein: CASSVAENYGYTF. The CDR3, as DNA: TGTGCCAGCAGCGTAGCTGAGAACTATGGCTACACCTTC.

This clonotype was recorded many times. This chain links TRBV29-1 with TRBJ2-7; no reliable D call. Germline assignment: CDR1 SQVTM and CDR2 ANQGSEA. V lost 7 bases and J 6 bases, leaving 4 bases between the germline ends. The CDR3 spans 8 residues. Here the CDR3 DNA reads TGCAGCGGGACCGAGCAGTACTTC. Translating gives CSGTEQYF.

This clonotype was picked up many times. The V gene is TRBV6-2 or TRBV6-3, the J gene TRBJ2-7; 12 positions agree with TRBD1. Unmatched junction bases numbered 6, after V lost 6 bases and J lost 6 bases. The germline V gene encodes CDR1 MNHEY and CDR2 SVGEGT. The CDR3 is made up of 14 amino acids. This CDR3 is CASRLGTGGLEQYF. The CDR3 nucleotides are TGTGCCAGCAGGCTCGGGACAGGGGGCCTCGAGCAGTACTTC.

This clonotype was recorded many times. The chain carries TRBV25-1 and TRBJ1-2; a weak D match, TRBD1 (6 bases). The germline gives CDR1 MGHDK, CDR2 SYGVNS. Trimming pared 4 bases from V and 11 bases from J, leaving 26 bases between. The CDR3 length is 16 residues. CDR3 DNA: TGTGCCAGCAGTGCGGCAGGGGCCCTAGGTTCAAGTGGGTACACCTTC. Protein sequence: CASSAAGALGSSGYTF.

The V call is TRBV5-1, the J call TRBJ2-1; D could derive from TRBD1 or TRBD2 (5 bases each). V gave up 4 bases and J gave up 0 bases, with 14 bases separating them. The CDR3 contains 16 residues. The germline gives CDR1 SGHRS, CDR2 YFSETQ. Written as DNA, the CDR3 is TGCGCCAGCAGCCCCTCGGGGACCCCCTCCTACAATGAGCAGTTCTTC. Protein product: CASSPSGTPSYNEQFF.

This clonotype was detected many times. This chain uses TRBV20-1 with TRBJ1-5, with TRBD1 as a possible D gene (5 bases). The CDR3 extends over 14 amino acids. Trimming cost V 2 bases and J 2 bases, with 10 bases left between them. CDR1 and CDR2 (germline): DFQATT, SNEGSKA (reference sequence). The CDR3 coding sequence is TGCAGTGCTAGATCGTCACAGGGCAATCAGCCCCAGCATTTT. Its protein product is CSARSSQGNQPQHF.

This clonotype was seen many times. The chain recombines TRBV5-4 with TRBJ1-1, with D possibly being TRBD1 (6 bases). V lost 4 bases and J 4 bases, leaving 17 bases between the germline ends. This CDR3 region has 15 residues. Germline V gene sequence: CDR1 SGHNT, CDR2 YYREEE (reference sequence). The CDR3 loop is CASSQPTGPSTEAFF. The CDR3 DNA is TGTGCCAGCAGCCAACCGACAGGACCATCCACTGAAGCTTTCTTT.

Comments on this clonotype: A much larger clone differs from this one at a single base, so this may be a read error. Here the CDR3 DNA reads TGTGCCAGCAGTTCTACCGGGACAGGGCCTTCACACCTCCACTTT. Encoded protein: CASSSTGTGPSHLHF. J is TRBJ1-6 and V is TRBV12-3 or TRBV12-4, with 9 bases aligning to TRBD1. The CDR3 has 15 residues.

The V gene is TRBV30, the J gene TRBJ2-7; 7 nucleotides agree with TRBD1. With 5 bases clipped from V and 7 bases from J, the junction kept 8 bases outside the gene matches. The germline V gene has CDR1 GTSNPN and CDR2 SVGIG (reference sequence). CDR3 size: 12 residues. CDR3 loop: CAWDRDSREQYF. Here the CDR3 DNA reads TGTGCCTGGGACAGGGATTCGAGAGAGCAGTACTTC.

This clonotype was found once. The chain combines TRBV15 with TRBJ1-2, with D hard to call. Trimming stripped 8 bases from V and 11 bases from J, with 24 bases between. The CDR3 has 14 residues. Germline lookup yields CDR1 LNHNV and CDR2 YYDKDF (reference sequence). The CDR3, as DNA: TGTGCCACCCGCTCCCCGATGGCTAACTATGATTACACCTTC. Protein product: CATRSPMANYDYTF. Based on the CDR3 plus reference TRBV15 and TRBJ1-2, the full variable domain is DAMVIQNPRYQVTQFGKPVTLSCSQTLNHNVMYWYQQKSSQAPKLLFHYYDKDFNNEADTPDNFQSRRPNTSFCFLDIRSPGLGDTAMYLCATRSPMANYDYTFGSGTRLTVV.

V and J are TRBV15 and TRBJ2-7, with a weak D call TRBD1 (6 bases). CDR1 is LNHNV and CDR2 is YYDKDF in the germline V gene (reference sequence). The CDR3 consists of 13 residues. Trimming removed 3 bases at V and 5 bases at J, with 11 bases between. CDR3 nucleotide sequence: TGTGCCACCAGCAGGTGGGGGCTCCACGAGCAGTACTTC. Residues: CATSRWGLHEQYF.

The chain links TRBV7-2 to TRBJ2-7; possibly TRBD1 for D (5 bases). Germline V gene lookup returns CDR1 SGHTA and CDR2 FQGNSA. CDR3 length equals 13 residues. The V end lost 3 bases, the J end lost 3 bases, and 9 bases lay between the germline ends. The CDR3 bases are TGTGCCAGCAGCTTTGACAGAAACTACGAGCAGTACTTC. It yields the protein CASSFDRNYEQYF.

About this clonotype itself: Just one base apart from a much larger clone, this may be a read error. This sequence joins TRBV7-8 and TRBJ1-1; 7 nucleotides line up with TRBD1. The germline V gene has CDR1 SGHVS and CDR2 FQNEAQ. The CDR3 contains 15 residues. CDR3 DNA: TGTGCCAGCAGCCGGGACAGTCTTTTGAACACTGGAGCTTTCTTT. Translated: CASSRDSLLNTGAFF.

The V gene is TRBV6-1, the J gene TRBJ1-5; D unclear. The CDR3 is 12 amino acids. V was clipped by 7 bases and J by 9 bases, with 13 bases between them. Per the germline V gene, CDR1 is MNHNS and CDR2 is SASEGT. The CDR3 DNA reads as TGTGCCAGCAAGACCGGAGTGGGGCCCCAGCATTTT. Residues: CASKTGVGPQHF.

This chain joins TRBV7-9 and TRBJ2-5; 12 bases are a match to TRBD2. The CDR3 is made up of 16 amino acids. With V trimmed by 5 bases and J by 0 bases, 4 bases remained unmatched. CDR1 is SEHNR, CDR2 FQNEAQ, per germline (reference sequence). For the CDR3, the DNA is TGTGCCAGCAGCCCTCGACTAGCGGGAGACCAAGAGACCCAGTACTTC. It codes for CASSPRLAGDQETQYF.

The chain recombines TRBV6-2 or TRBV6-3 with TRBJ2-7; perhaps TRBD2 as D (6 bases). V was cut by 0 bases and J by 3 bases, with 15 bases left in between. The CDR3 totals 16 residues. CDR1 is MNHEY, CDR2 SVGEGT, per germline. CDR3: CASSYSYGGDYYEQYF. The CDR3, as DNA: TGTGCCAGCAGTTACTCGTATGGCGGGGATTACTACGAGCAGTACTTC.

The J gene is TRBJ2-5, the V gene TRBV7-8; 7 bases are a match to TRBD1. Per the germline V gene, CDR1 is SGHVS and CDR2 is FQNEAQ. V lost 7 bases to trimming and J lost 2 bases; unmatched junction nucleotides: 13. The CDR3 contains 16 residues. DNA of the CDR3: TGTGCCAGCACCGAGAAGCCGGGACAGCCTCAAGAGACCCAGTACTTC. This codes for CASTEKPGQPQETQYF. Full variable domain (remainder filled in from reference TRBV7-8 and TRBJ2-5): GAGVSQSPRYKVAKRGQDVALRCDPISGHVSLFWYQQALGQGPEFLTYFQNEAQLDKSGLPSDRFFAERPEGSVSTLKIQRTQQEDSAVYLCASTEKPGQPQETQYFGPGTRLLVL.

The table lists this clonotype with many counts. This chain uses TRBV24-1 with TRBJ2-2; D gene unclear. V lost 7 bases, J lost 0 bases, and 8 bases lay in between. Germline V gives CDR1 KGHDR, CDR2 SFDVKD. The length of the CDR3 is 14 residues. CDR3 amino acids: CATRSTANTGELFF. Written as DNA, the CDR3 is TGTGCCACCAGGAGCACCGCGAACACCGGGGAGCTGTTTTTT.

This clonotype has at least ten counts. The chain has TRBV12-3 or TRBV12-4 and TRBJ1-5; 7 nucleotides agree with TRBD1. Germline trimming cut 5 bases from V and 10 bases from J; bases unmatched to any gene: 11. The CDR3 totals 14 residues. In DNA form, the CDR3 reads TGTGCCAGCAGTCCCCCGGGACAGACTATACCCCAGCATTTT. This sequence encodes CASSPPGQTIPQHF.

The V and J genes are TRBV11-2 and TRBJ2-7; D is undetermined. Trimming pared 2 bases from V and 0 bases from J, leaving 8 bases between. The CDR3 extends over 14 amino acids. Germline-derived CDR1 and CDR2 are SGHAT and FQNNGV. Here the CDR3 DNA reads TGTGCCAGCAGCTTATCCTTCTCCTCCTACGAGCAGTACTTC. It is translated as CASSLSFSSYEQYF.

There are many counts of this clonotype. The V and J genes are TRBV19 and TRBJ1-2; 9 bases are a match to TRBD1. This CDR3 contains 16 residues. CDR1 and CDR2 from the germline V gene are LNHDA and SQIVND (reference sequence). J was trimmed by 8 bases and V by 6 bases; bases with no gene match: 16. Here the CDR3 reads CASSVYHRGRELGYTF. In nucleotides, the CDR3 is TGTGCCAGTAGCGTATACCACAGGGGGCGCGAGTTGGGCTACACCTTC.